The 5 T cell receptor beta chains given below trace back to one sample, sequenced in a study of read filtering for tumor transcriptome and immune sequencing. The library was built from around 0.4 ug RNA with molecular barcoded adaptors for alpha/delta and beta/gamma chains. From the reads, TCRdb called clonotypes with MiXCR, one entry per CDR3 protein. Found here are some 140,000 distinct CDR3 sequences, roughly 13% of them singletons; the top ten hold 8% to 9%. The sequencing sample was made of a population of CD138-negative cells sorted from bone marrow. These receptors all come from a donor at least 40 years old with multiple myeloma.

This clonotype occurred many times. The chain carries TRBV5-1 and TRBJ2-1, with 12 bases matching TRBD2. The CDR3 is 19 residues long. Trimming cost V 0 bases and J 1 base; bases outside gene matches: 8. Germline lookup yields CDR1 SGHRS and CDR2 YFSETQ. CDR3 nucleotides: TGCGCCAGCAGCTTGGTTGGCCTGACTAGCGGGAGTTCCTACAATGAGCAGTTCTTC. Translating gives CASSLVGLTSGSSYNEQFF.

This clonotype was detected many times. The chain uses TRBV7-3 and TRBJ2-1; tentative D call: TRBD1 (5 bases). The V gene's germline CDR1 is SGHTA and CDR2 FQGTGA. This CDR3 contains 18 residues. Trimming removed 1 base from V and 3 bases from J, with 19 bases in between. The CDR3 loop reads CASSLNASPQGYYNEQFF. In DNA, the CDR3 is TGTGCCAGCAGCTTAAACGCCTCCCCGCAGGGATACTACAATGAGCAGTTCTTC.

The sample holds many counts of this clonotype. The chain is built from TRBV15 and TRBJ2-1, with a weak D call TRBD2 (5 bases). The CDR3 loop spans 12 amino acids. V was trimmed by 5 bases and J by 4 bases, leaving 6 bases between them. The germline V gene has CDR1 LNHNV and CDR2 YYDKDF (reference sequence). The CDR3 nucleotides read TGTGCCACCAGCTCGGGATACAATGAGCAGTTCTTC. It encodes CATSSGYNEQFF.

Points on this clonotype: Relative to the germline gene, one junction end is altered; a read error may explain this. The gene calls are TRBV6-6 and TRBJ2-2; D is undetermined. From germline, CDR1 is MNHNY and CDR2 SVGAGI (reference sequence). This CDR3 region has 16 residues. CDR3 nucleotide sequence: TGTGCCAGCGGAGTAGCTCTAAAGTCAAACACCAGGGAGCTGTTTTTT. Protein sequence: CASGVALKSNTRELFF.

This clonotype was observed at least ten times. The V and J genes are TRBV27 and TRBJ2-5; 9 bases line up with TRBD2. The V gene end was trimmed by 0 bases and the J gene end by 4 bases; junction bases not matched to a gene: 3. The CDR3 consists of 15 residues. The germline V gene has CDR1 MNHEY and CDR2 SMNVEV (reference sequence). CDR3 DNA: TGTGCCAGCAGTTTATCTAGCGGGAGAGGAGAGACCCAGTACTTC. Its translation is CASSLSSGRGETQYF.